This T cell receptor (beta chain) originates from a study of cytomegalovirus exposure and HLA in healthy donors. Study summary: Genetic ancestry analysis placed around four fifths of the 398 donors that were genotyped in the Caucasian-associated cluster.

As concerns this clone: Antigen unknown.

Notes on the study in general: Later work showed greater clonal expansion in HLA-associated TCR beta chains than in equally common others. V- and J-gene trimming in TCR beta was tied to a missense DCLRE1C variant by an analysis performed later. Researchers reported from a later analysis that most CMV-associated TCR beta chains appeared HLA-restricted.

Germline CDR1 is SGHRS and CDR2 is YFSETQ. The V gene lost 4 bases and the J gene lost 1 base, with 6 bases spanning the gap. The CDR3 has 14 residues. The PCR used 60 Vbeta and 13 Jbeta primers. TCRdb's copy holds only in-frame clones and misses some; the assay was immunoSEQ multiplex PCR. Here the sample spans approximately 170,000 clones, more than 65% being singletons. Material: PBMCs. The receptor was isolated from a man between 18 and 35 years old in good health and CMV-seropositive. The chain carries TRBV5-1 and TRBJ2-6, with TRBD1 as a possible D gene (5 bases). The CDR3 nucleotides are TGCGCCAGCAGCCAGGGATCTGGGGCCAACGTCCTGACTTTC. It codes for CASSQGSGANVLTF.